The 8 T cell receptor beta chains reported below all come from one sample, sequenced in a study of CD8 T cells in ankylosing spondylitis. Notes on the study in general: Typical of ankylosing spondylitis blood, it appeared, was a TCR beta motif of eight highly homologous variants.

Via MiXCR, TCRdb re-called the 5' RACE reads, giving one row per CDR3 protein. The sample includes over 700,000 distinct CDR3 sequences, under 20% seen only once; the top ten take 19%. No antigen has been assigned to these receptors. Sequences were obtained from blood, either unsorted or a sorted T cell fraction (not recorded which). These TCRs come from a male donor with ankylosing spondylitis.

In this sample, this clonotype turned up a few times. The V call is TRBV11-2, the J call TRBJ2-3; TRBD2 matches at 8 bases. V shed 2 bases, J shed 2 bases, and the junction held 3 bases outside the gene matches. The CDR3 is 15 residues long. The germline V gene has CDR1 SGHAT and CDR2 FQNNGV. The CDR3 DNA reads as TGTGCCAGCAGCTTATACGGGGGGGACACAGATACGCAGTATTTT. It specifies CASSLYGGDTDTQYF.

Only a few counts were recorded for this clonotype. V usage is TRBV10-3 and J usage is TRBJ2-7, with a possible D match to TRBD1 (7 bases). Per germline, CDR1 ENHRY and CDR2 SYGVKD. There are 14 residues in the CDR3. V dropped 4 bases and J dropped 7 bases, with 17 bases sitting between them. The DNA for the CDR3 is TGTGCCATCAGTGCGCGGACAGGTGCGGGAGAGCAGTACTTC. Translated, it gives CAISARTGAGEQYF.

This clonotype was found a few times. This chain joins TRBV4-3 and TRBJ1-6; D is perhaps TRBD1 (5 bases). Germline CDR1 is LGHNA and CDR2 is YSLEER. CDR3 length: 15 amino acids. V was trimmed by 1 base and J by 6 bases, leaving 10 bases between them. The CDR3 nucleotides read TGCGCCAGCAGCCAAGGACAGAGGGCTAATTCACCCCTCCACTTT. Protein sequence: CASSQGQRANSPLHF.

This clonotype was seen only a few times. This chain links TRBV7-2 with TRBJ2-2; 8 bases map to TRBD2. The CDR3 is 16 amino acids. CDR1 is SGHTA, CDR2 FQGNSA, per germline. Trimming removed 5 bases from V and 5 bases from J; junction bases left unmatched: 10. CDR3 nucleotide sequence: TGTGCCAGCAGCCCTTTTAGCGGGGTGGGGACCGGGGAGCTGTTTTTT. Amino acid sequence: CASSPFSGVGTGELFF.

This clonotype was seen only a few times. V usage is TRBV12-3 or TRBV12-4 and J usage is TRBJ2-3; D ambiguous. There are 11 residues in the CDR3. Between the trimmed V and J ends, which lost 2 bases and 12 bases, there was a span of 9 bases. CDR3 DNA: TGTGCCAGCAGTTTACTGGGTTTCCAGTATTTT. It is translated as CASSLLGFQYF.

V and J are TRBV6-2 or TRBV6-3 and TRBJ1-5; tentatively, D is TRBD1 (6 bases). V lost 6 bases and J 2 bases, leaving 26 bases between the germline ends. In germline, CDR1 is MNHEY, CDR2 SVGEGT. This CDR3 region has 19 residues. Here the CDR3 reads CASRPSPQGLWGGNQPQHF. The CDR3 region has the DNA TGTGCCAGCAGGCCCTCCCCACAGGGCCTGTGGGGGGGCAATCAGCCCCAGCATTTT.

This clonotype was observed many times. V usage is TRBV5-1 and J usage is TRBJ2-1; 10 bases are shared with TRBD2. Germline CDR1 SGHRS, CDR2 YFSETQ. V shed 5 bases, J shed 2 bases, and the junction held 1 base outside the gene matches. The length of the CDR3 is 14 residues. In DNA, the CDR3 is TGCGCCAGCAGTGGACTAGCGGCCTACAATGAGCAGTTCTTC. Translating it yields CASSGLAAYNEQFF.

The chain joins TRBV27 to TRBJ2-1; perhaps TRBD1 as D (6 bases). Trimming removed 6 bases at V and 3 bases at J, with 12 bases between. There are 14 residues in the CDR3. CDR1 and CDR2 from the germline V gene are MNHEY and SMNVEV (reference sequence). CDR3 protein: CASRITGYYNEQFF. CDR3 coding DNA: TGTGCCAGCAGGATTACAGGGTACTACAATGAGCAGTTCTTC.